This T cell receptor (beta chain) is from a study of cytomegalovirus exposure and HLA in healthy donors. Study outcomes and limitations: Most TCR sequences showed up rarely, but some public TCRs showed up in many donors.

PCR was performed using 60 Vbeta and 13 Jbeta primers. Repertoires were generated with immunoSEQ multiplex PCR, while TCRdb's copy carries only in-frame clones and drops some. The table records a few hundred thousand clones, approximately 79% of them present only once. At the time of sampling, donors were nominally healthy, though unrecorded immune exposures were likely. This CDR3 region has 17 residues. V was pared by 4 bases and J by 2 bases, with 7 bases of the junction left unmatched. CDR1 and CDR2 from the germline V gene are SGHRS and YFSETQ. A remark on this clone: Its cognate antigen is unknown.

Sequenced material: PBMCs. This sequence joins TRBV5-1 and TRBJ2-1, with TRBD1 identical over 12 bases. The TCR sequence derives from a girl aged 2-10 years in good health and CMV-seronegative. Here the CDR3 reads CASSPRDRGRAYNEQFF. The CDR3 bases are TGCGCCAGCAGCCCCAGGGACAGGGGGCGCGCCTACAATGAGCAGTTCTTC.